Following are 16 T cell receptor beta chains from one sample sequenced in a study of cytomegalovirus exposure and HLA in healthy donors. Primers included in the PCR were 60 Vbeta and 13 Jbeta primers. Method: immunoSEQ multiplex PCR; TCRdb's copy keeps in-frame clones and lacks some. In the table there are 150,000 to 200,000 clones, approximately 81% of which are singletons. The sequenced sample was PBMCs. The receptor source for this set is a woman in her forties or fifties in good health and CMV-seronegative.

This clone was detected only once. A read error may produce the germline difference seen at one junction end. V and J are TRBV7-9 and TRBJ2-1, with a tentative D call TRBD1 (6 bases). Germline-derived CDR1 and CDR2 are SEHNR and FQNEAQ (reference sequence). The CDR3 contains 13 residues. CDR3 sequence (DNA): TGTTCCAGCAGCTCCCTACAGGGTTATGAGCAGTTCTTC. It is translated as CSSSSLQGYEQFF.

V usage is TRBV29-1 and J usage is TRBJ2-5, with 7 bases matching TRBD1. V shed 7 bases and J 4 bases; nucleotides not matched to a gene: 12. Germline loops: CDR1 SQVTM, CDR2 ANQGSEA. The CDR3 is made up of 14 amino acids. As DNA, the CDR3 is TGCAGCGCCAACGACAGGGTCGGAGCAGAGACCCAGTACTTC. This sequence encodes CSANDRVGAETQYF.

The chain combines TRBV7-2 with TRBJ1-5, with 8 bases aligning to TRBD1. The germline gives CDR1 SGHTA, CDR2 FQGNSA. Losses at the gene ends were 5 bases for V and 3 bases for J; bases not matched to a gene: 9. The CDR3 contains 16 residues. CDR3 sequence (DNA): TGTGCCAGCAGCAAACAGGACAGGGCCCCCAATCAGCCCCAGCATTTT. It translates to CASSKQDRAPNQPQHF. Combining the CDR3 with reference TRBV7-2 and TRBJ1-5 gives the whole variable domain GAGVSQSPSNKVTEKGKDVELRCDPISGHTALYWYRQSLGQGLEFLIYFQGNSAPDKSGLPSDRFSAERTGGSVSTLTIQRTQQEDSAVYLCASSKQDRAPNQPQHFGDGTRLSIL.

The chain employs TRBV7-9 and TRBJ1-1, with 8 bases lining up with TRBD1. Looked up from germline, CDR1 is SEHNR and CDR2 is FQNEAQ (reference sequence). The CDR3 consists of 14 residues. Trimming at V came to 5 bases and at J to 5 bases, leaving 7 bases not matched to a gene. This chain's CDR3 is CASSPQTGVTEAFF. Here the CDR3 DNA reads TGTGCCAGCAGCCCCCAGACAGGGGTTACTGAAGCTTTCTTT.

The genes are TRBV18 and TRBJ2-3; 10 bases fit TRBD2. Per germline, CDR1 KGHSH and CDR2 LQKENI. The CDR3 consists of 17 residues. The junction had 5 bases not matched to a gene; V was cut back by 0 bases and J by 2 bases. The CDR3 bases are TGTGCCAGCTCACCACCGGTACTAGCGGGAAACACAGATACGCAGTATTTT. It codes for CASSPPVLAGNTDTQYF.

This clone was counted a few times. As DNA, the CDR3 is TGTGCCAGCAGTTCCGGGGGTTCTGGCAATCAGCCCCAGCATTTT. Protein sequence: CASSSGGSGNQPQHF. This sequence joins TRBV28 and TRBJ1-5, with a possible D match to TRBD1 (5 bases). V dropped 4 bases and J dropped 2 bases, with 12 bases sitting between them. CDR1 and CDR2 (germline): MDHEN, SYDVKM. This CDR3 region has 15 residues.

This chain links TRBV18 with TRBJ1-2; 7 positions match TRBD1. Germline assignment: CDR1 KGHSH and CDR2 LQKENI. The length of the CDR3 is 15 residues. Germline trimming cut 2 bases from V and 0 bases from J; bases unmatched to any gene: 3. CDR3 loop: CASSPDQGANYGYTF. The CDR3 nucleotides read TGTGCCAGCTCACCAGACCAGGGGGCTAACTATGGCTACACCTTC.

The V gene is TRBV5-5, the J gene TRBJ2-7; TRBD2 might be the D (6 bases). The V and J ends lost 4 bases and 1 base respectively, with 15 bases between them. The CDR3 is 15 amino acids. Germline assignment: CDR1 SGHKS and CDR2 YYEKEE (reference sequence). The DNA of the CDR3 is TGTGCCAGCAGCGTGGAGGGTGGGGGGTCCTACGAGCAGTACTTC. Translation: CASSVEGGGSYEQYF. Full variable domain (rest looked up from reference TRBV5-5 and TRBJ2-7): DAGVTQSPTHLIKTRGQQVTLRCSPISGHKSVSWYQQVLGQGPQFIFQYYEKEERGRGNFPDRFSARQFPNYSSELNVNALLLGDSALYLCASSVEGGGSYEQYFGPGTRLTVT.

The V call is TRBV5-8, the J call TRBJ1-6; D is undetermined. CDR1 is SGHTS and CDR2 is YDEGEE in the germline V gene. V lost 0 bases, J lost 10 bases, and 8 bases lay in between. The CDR3 is 13 amino acids. CDR3 DNA: TGTGCCAGCAGCTTGGCGGGGATCTCACCCCTCCACTTT. Amino acids: CASSLAGISPLHF.

The genes are TRBV5-1 and TRBJ2-3, with 9 bases that match TRBD2. J lost 6 bases, V lost 4 bases, and 12 bases had no gene match. This CDR3 spans 16 amino acids. From germline, CDR1 is SGHRS and CDR2 YFSETQ. Written as DNA, the CDR3 is TGCGCCAGCAGCCCCCAGACTAGCGGAGCCACTGATACGCAGTATTTT. It yields the protein CASSPQTSGATDTQYF.

In regard to this clone: The same CDR3 can be traced to other DNA sequences in this sample. The chain combines TRBV7-2 with TRBJ2-3, with a weak D call TRBD2 (6 bases). CDR3 size: 14 residues. Looked up from germline, CDR1 is SGHTA and CDR2 is FQGNSA. V was pared by 3 bases and J by 3 bases, with 10 bases between. CDR3 protein: CASSFGGGTDTQYF. The CDR3 DNA follows: TGTGCCAGCAGCTTCGGGGGTGGGACAGATACGCAGTATTTT.

The gene calls are TRBV10-3 and TRBJ2-3; 7 bases are a match to TRBD2. CDR3 length: 14 residues. The V and J ends lost 2 bases and 4 bases, in that order; junction bases with no gene match: 3. Germline V gives CDR1 ENHRY, CDR2 SYGVKD. The CDR3 sequence is CAISEPGGADTQYF. DNA of the CDR3: TGTGCCATCAGTGAGCCGGGGGGAGCAGATACGCAGTATTTT.

This clone was recorded only once. The J gene is TRBJ2-5, the V gene TRBV5-1, with D possibly matching TRBD1 (6 bases). The CDR3 has 12 amino acids. CDR1 and CDR2 (germline): SGHRS, YFSETQ. V lost 6 bases and J 4 bases, leaving 10 bases between the germline ends. DNA of the CDR3: TGCGCCAGCAACAGGGTGGGAGAGACCCAGTACTTC. Translating it yields CASNRVGETQYF.

The chain couples TRBV9 to TRBJ1-3; 10 positions agree with TRBD1. CDR1 is SGDLS, CDR2 YYNGEE, per germline. The CDR3 extends over 15 amino acids. With V trimmed by 0 bases and J by 4 bases, 1 base remained unmatched. CDR3 in amino acids: CASSVGQGAGNTIYF. The CDR3, as DNA: TGTGCCAGCAGCGTAGGACAGGGGGCGGGAAACACCATATATTTT.

The V and J genes are TRBV11-2 and TRBJ2-3; 7 bases are shared with TRBD2. The length of the CDR3 is 15 residues. V shed 1 base and J 3 bases; nucleotides not matched to a gene: 4. Germline lookup yields CDR1 SGHAT and CDR2 FQNNGV. CDR3 protein: CASSLGAGETDTQYF. CDR3 sequence (DNA): TGTGCCAGCAGCTTAGGGGCGGGGGAGACAGATACGCAGTATTTT.

This clone was picked up one time. This rearrangement joins TRBV6-5 to TRBJ1-1; D is perhaps TRBD1 (5 bases). Trimming removed 2 bases from V and 7 bases from J, with 11 bases in between. Germline assignment: CDR1 MNHEY and CDR2 SVGAGI. The CDR3 covers 13 residues. Here the CDR3 DNA reads TGTGCCAGCAGTTACACTCAGGGCCGTGAAGCTTTCTTT. Encoded protein: CASSYTQGREAFF.